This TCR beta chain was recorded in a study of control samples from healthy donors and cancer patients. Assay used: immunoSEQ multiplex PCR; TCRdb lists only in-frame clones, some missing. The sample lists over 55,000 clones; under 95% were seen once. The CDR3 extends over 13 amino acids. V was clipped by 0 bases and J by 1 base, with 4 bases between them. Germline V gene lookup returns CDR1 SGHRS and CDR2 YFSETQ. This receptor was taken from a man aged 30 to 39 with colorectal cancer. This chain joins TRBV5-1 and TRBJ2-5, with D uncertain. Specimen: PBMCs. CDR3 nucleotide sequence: TGCGCCAGCAGCTTGGGCGGCCAAGAGACCCAGTACTTC. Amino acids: CASSLGGQETQYF.